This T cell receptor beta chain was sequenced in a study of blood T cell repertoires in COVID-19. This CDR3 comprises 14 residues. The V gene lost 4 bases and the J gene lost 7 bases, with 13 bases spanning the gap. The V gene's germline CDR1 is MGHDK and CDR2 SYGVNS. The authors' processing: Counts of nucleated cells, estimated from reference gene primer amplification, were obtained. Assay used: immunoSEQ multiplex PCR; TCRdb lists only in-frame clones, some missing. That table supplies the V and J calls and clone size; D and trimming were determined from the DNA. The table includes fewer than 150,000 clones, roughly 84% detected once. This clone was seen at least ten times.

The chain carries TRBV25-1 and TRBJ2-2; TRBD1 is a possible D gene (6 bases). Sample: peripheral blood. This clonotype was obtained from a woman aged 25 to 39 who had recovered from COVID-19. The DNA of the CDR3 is TGTGCCAGCAGTGCGCCAGGGGTTGTCGGGGAGCTGTTTTTT. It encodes CASSAPGVVGELFF.